One sample yielded the 21 T cell receptor beta chains listed below, sequenced in a study of post-analysis software for immune sequencing data. Study findings and constraints: When patients were compared with controls, about five TRBV segments were more frequent, TRBV5-6, TRBV5-1 and TRBV20-1 among them.

Their target antigens are unknown. cDNA libraries for TCR beta contained unique molecular identifiers. TCRdb recomputed calls from the PCR reads with MiXCR, one row per CDR3 protein. The sample holds roughly 800,000 distinct CDR3 sequences, 53% seen once. The sequencing sample was made of blood. Source of these receptors: a girl between 10 and 17 years old with multiple sclerosis.

The chain couples TRBV29-1 to TRBJ2-7; 9 nucleotides match TRBD1. CDR1 and CDR2 from the germline V gene are SQVTM and ANQGSEA. V lost 6 bases and J lost 6; bases outside the gene matches: 6. CDR3 length: 12 residues. The CDR3 coding sequence is TGCAGCGTGGGACAGGGTTCGACCGAGCAGTACTTC. Protein: CSVGQGSTEQYF.

This chain connects TRBV7-6 to TRBJ1-5; 7 bases are a match to TRBD1. CDR1 is SGHVS, CDR2 FNYEAQ, per germline. V trimming: 1 base; J trimming: 0 bases; junction bases outside the gene matches: 9. The CDR3 has 18 residues. CDR3 in amino acids: CASSLGRTGPYSNQPQHF. The CDR3 region has the DNA TGTGCCAGCAGCTTAGGGAGGACAGGTCCTTATAGCAATCAGCCCCAGCATTTT.

This chain joins TRBV7-8 and TRBJ2-3; 9 nucleotides line up with TRBD2. Trimming took 2 bases from V and 4 from J; bases not matched to a gene: 7. Germline V gene lookup returns CDR1 SGHVS and CDR2 FQNEAQ. The CDR3 loop spans 16 amino acids. DNA of the CDR3: TGTGCCAGCAGCTTATCGGCGGGAGGGCCCCCAGATACGCAGTATTTT. This translates into CASSLSAGGPPDTQYF. Supplemented by reference TRBV7-8 and TRBJ2-3, the full variable domain reads GAGVSQSPRYKVAKRGQDVALRCDPISGHVSLFWYQQALGQGPEFLTYFQNEAQLDKSGLPSDRFFAERPEGSVSTLKIQRTQQEDSAVYLCASSLSAGGPPDTQYFGPGTRLTVL.

The sample holds a few counts of this clonotype. At one end, the junction sequence differs from germline, possibly due to a read error. The chain is built from TRBV27 and TRBJ2-7; D gene uncertain. The CDR3 sequence is 14 residues long. Germline CDR1 reads MNHEY; CDR2 reads SMNVEV (reference sequence). The CDR3 protein is CASSAWRDSYGQYF. The CDR3 coding sequence is TGTGCCAGCAGTGCCTGGAGAGACTCCTACGGGCAGTACTTC.

This chain joins TRBV6-1 and TRBJ2-4; TRBD1 matches 7 bases. The tail of the sequence fits TRBJ2-5 better, so the J call may be wrong. The CDR3 has 15 amino acids. In germline, CDR1 is MNHNS, CDR2 SASEGT. CDR3: CASSEWDSRRETQYF. CDR3 in DNA: TGTGCCAGCAGTGAGTGGGACAGCCGAAGAGAGACCCAGTACTTC.

The CDR3, as DNA: TGTGCCAGCAGGTTTGGGGCCCGACTGTCCGAGACCCAGTACTTC. This gives the protein CASRFGARLSETQYF. The chain is built from TRBV5-5 and TRBJ2-5; possibly TRBD1 for D (5 bases). The CDR3 consists of 15 residues. The V gene lost 5 bases and the J gene lost 5 bases, with 19 bases spanning the gap. CDR1 is SGHKS and CDR2 is YYEKEE in the germline V gene (reference sequence).

The sample holds a few counts of this clonotype. The CDR3 loop reads CASSISGGDTDTQYF. CDR3 coding DNA: TGTGCCAGCAGCATTAGCGGGGGTGACACAGATACGCAGTATTTT. The V call is TRBV7-3, the J call TRBJ2-3, with 9 bases identical to TRBD2. With V trimmed by 5 bases and J by 2 bases, 5 bases remained unmatched. The CDR3 contains 15 residues. In germline, CDR1 is SGHTA, CDR2 FQGTGA.

The chain joins TRBV29-1 to TRBJ2-3, with TRBD2 identical over 8 bases. This CDR3 has 15 residues. The V gene end was trimmed by 0 bases and the J gene end by 0 bases; junction bases not matched to a gene: 2. Germline V gene data show CDR1 as SQVTM and CDR2 as ANQGSEA. CDR3 sequence reads: CSVEDGGGSTDTQYF. As DNA, the CDR3 is TGCAGCGTTGAAGACGGGGGGGGAAGCACAGATACGCAGTATTTT.

The V gene is TRBV7-9, the J gene TRBJ1-2; a possible D gene is TRBD1 (5 bases). This CDR3 comprises 13 residues. With 5 bases removed from V and 6 bases from J, the gap between germline ends came to 13 bases. The germline gives CDR1 SEHNR, CDR2 FQNEAQ (reference sequence). CDR3 DNA sequence: TGTGCCAGCAGCCCCGGGGGGGGAGATGGCTACACCTTC. It encodes CASSPGGGDGYTF.

This sequence joins TRBV20-1 and TRBJ2-1; the match to TRBD2 covers 12 bases. The CDR3 is made up of 16 amino acids. The V and J ends lost 5 bases and 5 bases, in that order; junction bases with no gene match: 10. The germline V gene encodes CDR1 DFQATT and CDR2 SNEGSKA (reference sequence). The CDR3 region has the DNA TGCAGTGCTCCGACTAGCGGGAGCGTCTTCGACAATGAGCAGTTCTTC. This gives the protein CSAPTSGSVFDNEQFF.

V usage is TRBV4-1 and J usage is TRBJ1-2, with unresolved D. The V and J ends lost 0 bases and 2 bases respectively, with 16 bases between them. This CDR3 spans 17 amino acids. In germline, CDR1 is MGHRA, CDR2 YSYEKL. CDR3 in DNA: TGCGCCAGCAGCCAAGATCTTAAAGGCAGGTTAAACTATGGCTACACCTTC. This encodes CASSQDLKGRLNYGYTF.

The J gene is TRBJ1-2, the V gene TRBV7-9; 7 bases align to TRBD1. There are 13 residues in the CDR3. The germline V gene encodes CDR1 SEHNR and CDR2 FQNEAQ (reference sequence). The V segment lost 2 bases and the J segment 8 bases; nucleotides outside the gene matches: 5. CDR3 in amino acids: CASSLISGGGYTF. CDR3 bases: TGTGCCAGCAGCTTAATCTCAGGGGGGGGCTACACCTTC.

This chain joins TRBV27 and TRBJ1-2; a possible D gene is TRBD1 (5 bases). The germline CDR1 and CDR2 sequences are MNHEY and SMNVEV (reference sequence). The CDR3 is made up of 15 amino acids. Trimming took 0 bases from V and 6 from J, leaving 14 bases between them. DNA of the CDR3: TGTGCCAGCAGTTTATCAGGCAGGGCGGACAATGGCTACACCTTC. As protein: CASSLSGRADNGYTF.

This clonotype was counted ten times or more. This chain connects TRBV29-1 to TRBJ2-7; D perhaps matches TRBD2 (6 bases). The CDR3 covers 12 residues. The germline gives CDR1 SQVTM, CDR2 ANQGSEA. Trimming stripped 3 bases from V and 1 base from J, with 7 bases between. CDR3 in DNA: TGCAGCGTTGAGCGGGGATCCTACGAGCAGTACTTC. Translated: CSVERGSYEQYF.

The rearrangement joins TRBV5-1 to TRBJ1-2; 7 positions agree with TRBD1. V lost 0 bases to trimming and J lost 9 bases; unmatched junction nucleotides: 8. Germline CDR1 SGHRS, CDR2 YFSETQ. This CDR3 spans 14 amino acids. Here the CDR3 reads CASSLVRDSYSYTF. Written as DNA, the CDR3 is TGCGCCAGCAGCTTGGTCCGGGACAGTTATAGCTACACCTTC. The variable domain in full, with the rest retrieved from reference TRBV5-1 and TRBJ1-2, is KAGVTQTPRYLIKTRGQQVTLSCSPISGHRSVSWYQQTPGQGLQFLFEYFSETQRNKGNFPGRFSGRQFSNSRSEMNVSTLELGDSALYLCASSLVRDSYSYTFGSGTRLTVV.

This clonotype was seen only a few times. The J gene is TRBJ1-2, the V gene TRBV7-6; D possibly corresponds to TRBD1 (6 bases). Trimming removed 1 base at V and 8 bases at J, with 11 bases between. The CDR3 runs to 13 residues. CDR1 is SGHVS and CDR2 is FNYEAQ in the germline V gene. CDR3 protein: CASSLDRGRGYTF. The CDR3 nucleotides are TGTGCCAGCAGCTTAGATCGGGGGCGCGGCTACACCTTC. Using reference TRBV7-6 and TRBJ1-2 for the parts outside the CDR3, the full variable domain is GAGVSQSPRYKVTKRGQDVALRCDPISGHVSLYWYRQALGQGPEFLTYFNYEAQQDKSGLPNDRFSAERPEGSISTLTIQRTEQRDSAMYRCASSLDRGRGYTFGSGTRLTVV.

The genes are TRBV7-8 and TRBJ2-5; 8 nucleotides align to TRBD1. Trimming took 2 bases from V and 1 from J; bases not matched to a gene: 15. CDR1 is SGHVS, CDR2 FQNEAQ, per germline. The CDR3 runs to 19 residues. The chain's CDR3 is CASSLWSLGAGGPQETQYF. In DNA, the CDR3 is TGTGCCAGCAGCTTATGGAGTCTAGGGGCAGGGGGCCCCCAAGAGACCCAGTACTTC.

The chain has TRBV7-9 and TRBJ2-5; perhaps TRBD2 as D (6 bases). The V end lost 1 base, the J end lost 7 bases, and 13 bases lay between the germline ends. Germline-derived CDR1 and CDR2 are SEHNR and FQNEAQ (reference sequence). The CDR3 sequence is 14 residues long. CDR3 sequence reads: CASSLGQRAGTQYF. In DNA form, the CDR3 reads TGTGCCAGCAGCTTAGGGCAAAGAGCGGGGACCCAGTACTTC.

The chain uses TRBV5-1 and TRBJ2-1, with D possibly being TRBD2 (6 bases). V dropped 1 base and J dropped 5 bases, with 19 bases sitting between them. Germline CDR1 SGHRS, CDR2 YFSETQ. The CDR3 runs 17 residues. Here the CDR3 reads CASSLMPGGGNHNEQFF. The DNA for the CDR3 is TGCGCCAGCAGCTTGATGCCGGGTGGGGGGAATCACAATGAGCAGTTCTTC. The whole variable domain, remainder taken from reference TRBV5-1 and TRBJ2-1, is KAGVTQTPRYLIKTRGQQVTLSCSPISGHRSVSWYQQTPGQGLQFLFEYFSETQRNKGNFPGRFSGRQFSNSRSEMNVSTLELGDSALYLCASSLMPGGGNHNEQFFGPGTRLTVL.

This clonotype was counted ten times or more. The chain couples TRBV7-3 to TRBJ2-5; maybe TRBD1 (6 bases). This CDR3 comprises 13 residues. Germline assignment: CDR1 SGHTA and CDR2 FQGTGA. V was trimmed by 5 bases and J by 7 bases, leaving 14 bases between them. The DNA for the CDR3 is TGTGCCAGCAGCCCGACAGGCTCAAGGACCCAGTACTTC. It yields the protein CASSPTGSRTQYF.

V usage is TRBV29-1 and J usage is TRBJ2-5, with TRBD1 as a possible D gene (5 bases). The J call may be in error: the DNA end matches TRBJ2-7 better. This CDR3 is built from 13 residues. Looked up from germline, CDR1 is SQVTM and CDR2 is ANQGSEA. The CDR3 is CSVLVTESYEQYF. As DNA, the CDR3 is TGCAGCGTTCTGGTGACAGAGTCCTACGAGCAGTACTTC.